This T cell receptor beta chain was recorded in a study of blood T cell repertoires in COVID-19. Sequencing was performed with immunoSEQ multiplex PCR; in TCRdb, only in-frame clones are kept and a portion is missing. This table has about 210,000 clones, about four fifths appearing once. This CDR3 is 15 amino acids long. Germline loops: CDR1 LGHNA, CDR2 YNFKEQ. V dropped 1 base and J dropped 4 bases, with 13 bases sitting between them. The TCR comes from a man aged 50-60 years with active or convalescent COVID-19. The chain employs TRBV4-2 and TRBJ1-1; a possible D gene is TRBD1 (6 bases). The sequencing input was peripheral blood. CDR3: CASSQVNREGTEAFF. The CDR3 coding sequence is TGTGCCAGCAGCCAAGTGAACAGGGAGGGCACTGAAGCTTTCTTT.